The source of this TCR beta chain is a study of T cells after yellow fever vaccination (dated by TCRdb to the late 2010s). A note on the overall study: The SMART-Seq v4 Ultra Low Input RNA kit was used to prepare libraries from fractions with low cell numbers. Two healthy male donors made up the cohort, one aged 18 to 29 years and the other aged 30 to 40 years. To follow T-cell clones before and after both primary and booster YFV17D yellow fever vaccination, bulk TCR alpha and beta repertoires underwent longitudinal sequencing. Blood was collected at multiple timepoints before and after primary and secondary immunization, and bulk PBMC replicates and cell subsets were isolated. The research as a whole found: Because only two donors were included in the study, the extent to which the findings can be generalized is limited. A small fraction of clonotypes showed up in both the CD4 and CD8 compartments, probably as a result of convergent recombination. After the booster, most clones that had expanded after primary vaccination were detected again (almost 97% of CD4 and over 75% of CD8), suggesting broad maintenance of memory. The secondary T-cell response was found to be weaker but faster than the primary response, with a peak reached on day 5 rather than on day 15. FACS-sorted repertoires could contain abundant contaminating clonotypes from the bulk population, so computational filtering was required.

The CDR3, cysteine through phenylalanine, is 19 amino acids long. Just the 57-base CDR3 DNA is kept, in frame starting at base 1. Per the germline V gene, KGHSH is the CDR1 and LQKENI is the CDR2. Clipping removes 6 bases from V and 0 bases from J, with 19 as the unmatched junction base count. This clonotype was seen only a few times. The clone's antigen remains unknown. One base away there is no much larger clone; base qualities are not given. The listed sequencing device is Illumina NovaSeq 6000. TCR cDNA was made using 5'RACE template switching, a step that added a universal primer site and unique molecular identifiers. Priming of cDNA synthesis was performed from both the TCR alpha and TCR beta constant segments. Library amplification used two PCR steps, and the second PCR step added sample barcodes and sequencing adapters. Sequencing of libraries was done on Illumina HiSeq 2500 (2x100 bp) or NovaSeq (2x150 bp). As for the authors' bioinformatics: MIGEC was used to demultiplex reads and collapse the reads into UMI consensus sequences, and MiXCR was used for V(D)J alignment. Vaccine-responding clonotypes were identified with edgeR using replicate PBMC samples, with FDR below 0.01 and a log2 fold change above 5 up to day 15 being required. Each bulk clonotype received a CD4 or CD8 identity based on whether the sequenced CD4 or CD8 repertoire contained that clonotype at higher abundance. TCRdb itself trimmed the public reads at Q25 with fastp, ran MiXCR and retained productive beta chains. Every CDR3 protein is listed once, alongside the most common genes and DNA of its rows. The V and J calls follow TCRdb's processing rather than the paper's. The sample table contains about 320,000 distinct CDR3 sequences; only one count was recorded for around 4.5% of them. The ten biggest clones cover roughly a fifth of the sample.

Read against the paper, the sample's treatment or condition label means: live attenuated yellow fever vaccine strain. Two biological replicates of bulk PBMCs were collected at each blood-draw timepoint. A standard Ficoll-Paque protocol was used to isolate PBMCs from peripheral blood. TriZol was used to extract RNA from bulk PBMCs, from CD4 and CD8 fractions, and from dextramer-positive and dextramer-negative fractions. The sample here was PBMCs, taken 15 days after the yellow fever booster vaccination. The TCR originated in a man between 18 and 35 years old who received the YFV17D yellow fever vaccine. The sequence links TRBV18 to TRBJ2-7; 8 bases in between match TRBD2. The nucleotide sequence reads as follows: TGTGCCAGCTCGCCTGGGGTGACACGAAGAGGGACTAGCTCCTACGAGCAGTACTTC. This is translated as CASSPGVTRRGTSSYEQYF.